These 27 T cell receptor beta chains came from one sample sequenced in a study of cytomegalovirus exposure and HLA in healthy donors (dated by TCRdb to about 2017). The library was made by the immunoSEQ multiplex PCR assay. The multiplex PCR relied on a mix of 60 forward primers for TCR Vbeta segments and 13 reverse primers for TCR Jbeta segments. TCRdb obtained this table from immuneACCESS and retained in-frame rearrangements with V and J assigned. These tables miss some clones; where compared with another copy, unresolved V genes account for less than half of the shortfall, and the remainder is unexplained. The table for this sample lists just over 150,000 clones; about 85% of them were counted only once. The ten largest make up about 2.1% of the sample. Input material: PBMCs. These receptors were obtained from a young woman in good health and CMV-seronegative.

This clone was detected once. J is TRBJ1-6 and V is TRBV9; D might be TRBD1 (5 bases). This CDR3 comprises 12 residues. The V gene lost 4 bases and the J gene lost 10 bases, with 9 bases spanning the gap. Germline lookup yields CDR1 SGDLS and CDR2 YYNGEE. In DNA form, the CDR3 reads TGTGCCAGCAGCTCAGGGTACTCACCCCTCCACTTT. Translating gives CASSSGYSPLHF.

The chain uses TRBV6-1 and TRBJ2-1, with unresolved D. The CDR3 consists of 14 residues. Germline CDR1 reads MNHNS; CDR2 reads SASEGT. V was pared by 6 bases and J by 6 bases, with 15 bases between. DNA of the CDR3: TGTGCCAGCAGCCCCGGGTCCAAGCTCAATGAGCAGTTCTTC. It is translated as CASSPGSKLNEQFF.

This chain joins TRBV2 and TRBJ1-2; a possible D gene is TRBD1 (5 bases). The CDR3 is 14 amino acids. Trimming cost V 4 bases and J 0 bases, with 9 bases left between them. CDR1 is SNHLY and CDR2 is FYNNEI in the germline V gene. The CDR3 region is CASSVDSSNYGYTF. In DNA form, the CDR3 reads TGTGCCAGCAGTGTAGACAGTTCTAACTATGGCTACACCTTC.

The rearrangement uses TRBV4-3 and TRBJ2-3, with 8 bases identical to TRBD2. Germline trimming cut 1 base from V and 4 bases from J; bases unmatched to any gene: 7. There are 16 residues in the CDR3. CDR1 LGHNA and CDR2 YSLEER come from the germline V gene. CDR3 bases: TGCGCCAGCAGCCAAGTTACGGGAGGGCCCCCAGATACGCAGTATTTT. Encoded protein: CASSQVTGGPPDTQYF.

This clone has a handful of counts. The J gene is TRBJ1-1, the V gene TRBV7-2, with D maybe TRBD1 (5 bases). The germline V gene encodes CDR1 SGHTA and CDR2 FQGNSA. The CDR3 runs to 15 residues. Trimming left V 6 bases short and J 7 bases short, with 21 bases between. The CDR3 spells CASSSRGRGEGEAFF. DNA for the CDR3: TGTGCCAGCAGTTCTAGAGGGAGGGGTGAGGGTGAAGCTTTCTTT.

CDR3 loop: CACSTGNQPQHF. The CDR3 region has the DNA TGTGCCTGCTCTACAGGGAATCAGCCCCAGCATTTT. The chain recombines TRBV6-6 with TRBJ1-5; tentatively, D is TRBD1 (6 bases). Trimming cost V 11 bases and J 4 bases, with 12 bases left between them. The CDR3 consists of 12 residues. In germline, CDR1 is MNHNY, CDR2 SVGAGI (reference sequence).

The V gene is TRBV6-6, the J gene TRBJ2-1; 10 bases align to TRBD2. There are 15 residues in the CDR3. V lost 5 bases, J lost 2 bases, and 3 bases stayed unmatched. Germline V gives CDR1 MNHNY, CDR2 SVGAGI (reference sequence). The CDR3 reads CASSTSGRAYNEQFF. The CDR3 nucleotides read TGTGCCAGCAGTACAAGCGGGAGGGCCTACAATGAGCAGTTCTTC.

This chain connects TRBV7-8 to TRBJ2-7; a weak D match, TRBD2 (6 bases). CDR3 length: 17 residues. Trimming removed 5 bases at V and 2 bases at J, with 22 bases between. Germline assignment: CDR1 SGHVS and CDR2 FQNEAQ. The chain's CDR3 is CASSPRPATRTTYEQYF. In nucleotides, the CDR3 is TGTGCCAGCAGCCCCCGACCCGCGACACGGACTACCTACGAGCAGTACTTC.

This clone was counted once. At one end, the junction sequence differs from germline, possibly due to a read error. The V and J genes are TRBV28 and TRBJ2-3; weak D call: TRBD2 (5 bases). Germline CDR1 is MDHEN and CDR2 is SYDVKM. This CDR3 has 18 amino acids. This CDR3 reads CASSVLGLPSSSTDTRYF. The CDR3 bases are TGTGCCAGCAGTGTCTTAGGGCTCCCCTCCTCTAGCACAGATACGCGGTATTTT.

V usage is TRBV28 and J usage is TRBJ1-5, with 7 bases lining up with TRBD1. The CDR3 totals 14 residues. CDR1 and CDR2 from the germline V gene are MDHEN and SYDVKM. V shed 11 bases, J shed 3 bases, and the junction held 10 bases outside the gene matches. CDR3: CAGRNRGANQPQHF. CDR3 in DNA: TGTGCCGGCCGGAACAGGGGTGCCAATCAGCCCCAGCATTTT.

This clone was picked up a small number of times. The rearrangement joins TRBV6-4 to TRBJ2-3; 11 bases fit TRBD2. In germline, CDR1 is MRHNA, CDR2 SNTAGT. This CDR3 is 15 amino acids long. V trimming: 3 bases; J trimming: 6 bases; junction bases outside the gene matches: 5. DNA of the CDR3: TGTGCCAGCAGTGAGATACTAGCGGGAGCTGATACGCAGTATTTT. Protein product: CASSEILAGADTQYF.

The J gene is TRBJ2-5, the V gene TRBV7-2; TRBD2 aligns across 12 bases. The J call is doubtful: the DNA matches TRBJ2-7 better. The CDR3 consists of 17 residues. Germline-derived CDR1 and CDR2 are SGHTA and FQGNSA. This chain's CDR3 is CASSSRTSGTRTYEQYF. The DNA for the CDR3 is TGTGCCAGCAGCTCCCGGACTAGCGGGACCCGGACCTACGAGCAGTACTTC.

This clone has just one count. The chain has TRBV4-2 and TRBJ2-5; possible D gene TRBD1, 6 bases. Germline CDR1 LGHNA, CDR2 YNFKEQ. This CDR3 region has 13 residues. Deletions cut 1 base from V and 4 bases from J, with 7 bases between. The CDR3 here is CASSQVGGETQYF. The CDR3 DNA follows: TGTGCCAGCAGCCAAGTAGGGGGAGAGACCCAGTACTTC.

The chain employs TRBV27 and TRBJ2-1; TRBD2 matches at 11 bases. The germline CDR1 and CDR2 sequences are MNHEY and SMNVEV (reference sequence). V trimming: 7 bases; J trimming: 12 bases; junction bases outside the gene matches: 14. This CDR3 has 15 amino acids. The CDR3 loop reads CASTRTSGPAGGQFF. The CDR3 DNA sequence: TGTGCCAGCACCAGGACTAGCGGGCCGGCGGGTGGGCAGTTCTTC.

The chain links TRBV7-3 to TRBJ2-3; D is undetermined. The V end lost 3 bases, the J end lost 1 base, and 8 bases lay between the germline ends. Germline assignment: CDR1 SGHTA and CDR2 FQGTGA. The CDR3 is made up of 14 amino acids. The CDR3 loop reads CASSLAQGTDTQYF. As DNA, the CDR3 is TGTGCCAGCAGCTTGGCCCAGGGCACAGATACGCAGTATTTT.

This chain's CDR3 is CASSEDKHNEQFF. DNA of the CDR3: TGTGCCAGCAGTGAAGATAAGCACAATGAGCAGTTCTTC. The chain is built from TRBV6-4 and TRBJ2-1; D is uncertain. CDR1 MRHNA and CDR2 SNTAGT come from the germline V gene. V dropped 3 bases and J dropped 5 bases, with 8 bases sitting between them. This CDR3 region has 13 residues.

The chain has TRBV15 and TRBJ2-7; possible D gene TRBD1, 6 bases. The germline gives CDR1 LNHNV, CDR2 YYDKDF (reference sequence). The ends were cut back, 2 bases at V and 7 bases at J, with 18 bases in the middle. CDR3 size: 15 residues. The CDR3 coding sequence is TGTGCCACCAGCAGAAACAGGGCTAGCTTGGATGAGCAGTACTTC. Its protein is CATSRNRASLDEQYF.

This clone was recorded once. The chain couples TRBV5-8 to TRBJ1-5, with D possibly being TRBD1 (6 bases). The CDR3 has 15 residues. Germline V gives CDR1 SGHTS, CDR2 YDEGEE. Trimming removed 4 bases at V and 1 base at J, with 12 bases between. The CDR3 sequence: CASSEQGRSNQPQHF. DNA for the CDR3: TGTGCCAGCAGCGAACAGGGTCGGAGCAATCAGCCCCAGCATTTT.

J is TRBJ2-3 and V is TRBV28; 10 bases match TRBD1. Looked up from germline, CDR1 is MDHEN and CDR2 is SYDVKM. With 5 bases clipped from V and 2 bases from J, the junction kept 4 bases outside the gene matches. The CDR3 length is 15 residues. The CDR3 DNA follows: TGTGCCAGCAGTCCGGGACAGGGGTTCACAGATACGCAGTATTTT. Translated, it gives CASSPGQGFTDTQYF. Supplemented by reference TRBV28 and TRBJ2-3, the full variable domain reads DVKVTQSSRYLVKRTGEKVFLECVQDMDHENMFWYRQDPGLGLRLIYFSYDVKMKEKGDIPEGYSVSREKKERFSLILESASTNQTSMYLCASSPGQGFTDTQYFGPGTRLTVL.

A few counts support this clone. The chain joins TRBV11-3 to TRBJ2-6; 7 nucleotides agree with TRBD1. The V segment lost 5 bases and the J segment 5 bases; nucleotides outside the gene matches: 6. The CDR3 spans 15 residues. Germline lookup yields CDR1 SGHNT and CDR2 YENEEA. For the CDR3, the DNA is TGTGCCAGCAGCCCCCAGGGGGTGTGGGCCAACGTCCTGACTTTC. The encoded protein is CASSPQGVWANVLTF.

V and J are TRBV10-3 and TRBJ1-1, with D tentatively TRBD1 (5 bases). The V end was cut by 4 bases, the J end by 1 base, with 13 bases between. This CDR3 has 15 residues. CDR1 is ENHRY and CDR2 is SYGVKD in the germline V gene. As DNA, the CDR3 is TGTGCCATCAGTGGAATAGGGGTCACGAACACTGAAGCTTTCTTT. It encodes CAISGIGVTNTEAFF.

This chain uses TRBV5-1 with TRBJ2-7; 7 nucleotides agree with TRBD2. Germline CDR1 SGHRS, CDR2 YFSETQ. The ends lost 5 bases at V and 3 bases at J; junction bases unmatched: 8. There are 14 residues in the CDR3. CDR3 residues: CASRGTGGSYEQYF. The CDR3, as DNA: TGCGCCAGCAGAGGGACTGGCGGGAGCTACGAGCAGTACTTC.

The chain couples TRBV4-3 to TRBJ2-1; 7 bases agree with TRBD2. The junction had 11 bases not matched to a gene; V was cut back by 4 bases and J by 2 bases. CDR1 is LGHNA, CDR2 YSLEER, per germline. This CDR3 contains 17 residues. The CDR3 spells CASSLNWEGLPYNEQFF. The CDR3 bases are TGCGCCAGCAGCCTCAACTGGGAGGGTCTCCCCTACAATGAGCAGTTCTTC.

This clone was found a few times. The chain joins TRBV2 to TRBJ1-4, with 8 bases matching TRBD1. CDR1 is SNHLY, CDR2 FYNNEI, per germline. The CDR3 is 15 amino acids. The ends lost 5 bases at V and 7 bases at J; junction bases unmatched: 9. CDR3 coding DNA: TGTGCCAGCAGTCCCTCAGGACAGGGCGGTGAAAAACTGTTTTTT. This gives the protein CASSPSGQGGEKLFF.

The chain uses TRBV6-1 and TRBJ2-5, with TRBD2 matching 10 bases. The CDR3 loop spans 14 amino acids. From germline, CDR1 is MNHNS and CDR2 SASEGT. Trimming cost V 5 bases and J 5 bases; bases outside gene matches: 5. The CDR3 spells CASSPAGGRETQYF. The CDR3 DNA is TGTGCCAGCAGTCCAGCGGGAGGGAGGGAGACCCAGTACTTC.

The chain uses TRBV9 and TRBJ2-1; a possible D gene is TRBD2 (6 bases). The V gene's germline CDR1 is SGDLS and CDR2 YYNGEE. The CDR3 extends over 13 amino acids. Deletions cut 4 bases from V and 9 bases from J, with 14 bases between. The CDR3 bases are TGTGCCAGCAGCCCTGAAGACGGGAGTGAGCAGTTCTTC. Amino acid sequence: CASSPEDGSEQFF.

The rearrangement joins TRBV19 to TRBJ2-5; 11 bases align to TRBD2. The CDR3 loop spans 14 amino acids. V gave up 6 bases and J gave up 3 bases; unmatched junction bases: 3. Per germline, CDR1 LNHDA and CDR2 SQIVND (reference sequence). The CDR3 here is CASRMTSGKETQYF. CDR3 sequence (DNA): TGTGCCAGTAGGATGACTAGCGGGAAAGAGACCCAGTACTTC.